The source of this TCR beta chain is a study of blood T cell repertoires in COVID-19. Study-wide context: COVID-19 samples from acute and convalescent phases originated in the United States, Italy and Spain.

Original data processing: Nucleated cell number was recorded as an estimate derived from reference gene primer amplification. Using immunoSEQ multiplex PCR, the repertoire was profiled, and TCRdb retains in-frame clones only, with some absent. That table furnishes V, J and clone size, whereas the DNA furnished D and trimming. This sample has hundreds of thousands of clones, with less than 90% found just once. The participants were between roughly 18 and 100 years old and came from some 25 US areas. The CDR3 length is 13 residues. V shed 10 bases and J shed 7 bases, with 14 bases lying between them. Germline V CDR1 and CDR2: MRHNA, SNTAGT.

The clonotype originates from a woman aged 30 to 39 who had been exposed to COVID-19. The chain employs TRBV6-4 and TRBJ1-6; a weak D match, TRBD1 (5 bases). Sequenced sample: PBMCs or T cells enriched from blood (not recorded which). CDR3 sequence (DNA): TGTGCCACAAGGGGCGACGGGAATTCACCCCTCCACTTT. Its protein product is CATRGDGNSPLHF.